This TCR beta chain was documented in a study of OX40 agonist ivuxolimab in advanced cancers. Study context: Given to patients was ivuxolimab, an agonistic anti-OX40 (CD134) antibody.

Study findings and constraints: CD4+ and CD8+ blood T cells expanded clonally by week 6 at 0.1 to 3.0 mg/kg. CD4+ T cells averaged fewer expanded clones than CD8+ T cells.

Remarks on this clone: Antigen specificity is unknown.

The CDR3 has 12 residues. CDR1 and CDR2 from the germline V gene are MNHEY and SVGAGI. Trimming took 6 bases from V and 3 from J, leaving 8 bases between them. TCRdb's table, derived via immunoSEQ multiplex PCR, lists solely in-frame clones and lacks some. The repertoire holds some 60,000 clones, with roughly 93% as singletons. This TCR derives from an adult with an advanced solid tumor such as melanoma, head and neck, liver or kidney cancer. The rearrangement links TRBV6-5 to TRBJ1-2; no definite D call. The sample here was CD4+ or CD8+ T cells sorted from blood, taken in a trial of the OX40 agonist ivuxolimab. Written as DNA, the CDR3 is TGTGCCAGCAGCCCAGATGACTATGGCTACACCTTC. Translated, it gives CASSPDDYGYTF.